These T cell receptor beta chains were read from a single sample in a study of cytomegalovirus exposure and HLA in healthy donors. Clones were read by immunoSEQ multiplex PCR, and TCRdb kept only the in-frame ones, dropping some. The sample includes 130,000 to 150,000 clones, 88% of them seen just once. Input material: PBMCs. These receptors all stem from a woman between 18 and 29 years old in good health and CMV-seropositive. CDR3s include the opening cysteine and the closing phenylalanine or tryptophan. D genes are given only for firm matches. Some rows mark clone size as missing; the rest say once, few, many or name a class of expanded clone.

v_call	j_call	d_call	clone_size	cdr3_nt	cdr3_aa
TRBV25-1	TRBJ1-3	TRBD1	-	TGTGCCAGCAGTGAATTAGGTGACAGGGTCAAAGAAAACACCATATATTTT	CASSELGDRVKENTIYF
TRBV7-6	TRBJ2-2	TRBD2	-	TGTGCCAGCAGCTTCGGACTAGCGGGGAACACCGGGGAGCTGTTTTTT	CASSFGLAGNTGELFF
TRBV29-1	TRBJ2-1	-	-	TGCAGCTTATTTAAGCGGAGCTCCTACAATGAGCAGTTCTTC	CSLFKRSSYNEQFF
TRBV5-1	TRBJ2-3	TRBD1	-	TGCGTCAGCAGCTTACGGACAGGGGGCACAGATACGCAGTATTTT	CVSSLRTGGTDTQYF
TRBV7-9	TRBJ2-3	TRBD2	-	TGTGCCAGCAGCCATTACCGGGGACTAGCGGGAGGAGTAGATACGCAGTATTTT	CASSHYRGLAGGVDTQYF
TRBV4-2	TRBJ1-6	TRBD1	-	TGTGCCAGCAGCCAAGATTCCGAGACAGGGTTAAGGTCACCCCTCCACTTT	CASSQDSETGLRSPLHF
TRBV18	TRBJ1-1	TRBD1	-	TGTGCCAGCTCACAGGGGGCGACTGAAGCTTTCTTT	CASSQGATEAFF
TRBV7-3	TRBJ2-2	TRBD2	-	TGTGCCAGCAGCTTTAGCACTAGCGGGTACACCGGGGAGCTGTTTTTT	CASSFSTSGYTGELFF
TRBV6-5	TRBJ1-1	-	-	TGTGCCAGCACTACAGTTCGAAGGTCCGCTGAAGCTTTCTTT	CASTTVRRSAEAFF
TRBV5-1	TRBJ1-6	-	-	TGCGCCAGCAAATCGGAGGAGAATTCACCCCTCCACTTT	CASKSEENSPLHF
TRBV10-3	TRBJ2-1	TRBD2	-	TGTGCCATCAGCCTGGGAAGCGGGGGCGATGAGCAGTTCTTC	CAISLGSGGDEQFF
TRBV28	TRBJ2-3	-	-	TGTGCCAGCAGTTTCCAGGGTGGGGTTAGCACAGATACGCAGTATTTT	CASSFQGGVSTDTQYF
TRBV5-4	TRBJ2-4	-	-	TGTGCCAGCAGCTTTGAAGGGGCGGGGGCAGCCAAAAACATTCAGTACTTC	CASSFEGAGAAKNIQYF
TRBV2	TRBJ1-1	-	-	TGTGCCAGCAGTGAAAGACAGTTCTACACTGAAGCTTTCTTT	CASSERQFYTEAFF
TRBV9	TRBJ2-1	TRBD1	-	TGTGCCAGCAGCGAGGGACAGGGAACGAGGCAGTTCTTC	CASSEGQGTRQFF
TRBV6-5	TRBJ2-7	-	-	TGTGCCAGCAGTTCTAATTACGAGCAGTACTTC	CASSSNYEQYF
TRBV27	TRBJ2-1	-	-	TGTGCCAGCAGTTTACGCGGGCCCTTCAACAATGAGCAGTTCTTC	CASSLRGPFNNEQFF
TRBV4-2	TRBJ1-5	TRBD1	-	TGTGCCAGCAGCCTAGGACAGGGGGCGGCTCAGCCCCAGCATTTT	CASSLGQGAAQPQHF
TRBV19	TRBJ1-5	-	-	TGTGCCAGTACCCGGTCCCCCCCATATAGCAATCAGCCCCAGCATTTT	CASTRSPPYSNQPQHF
TRBV7-3	TRBJ2-6	-	once	TGTGCCAGCAGCCCCGACGGAGCCTCTGGGGCCAACGTCCTGACTTTC	CASSPDGASGANVLTF
TRBV5-1	TRBJ1-1	-	-	TGCGCCAGCAGCTTTCGGGTCCTGAACACTGAAGCTTTCTTT	CASSFRVLNTEAFF
TRBV9	TRBJ1-2	TRBD1	-	TGTGCCAGCAGCGCCGACAGGGGTCCGTATGGCTACACCTTC	CASSADRGPYGYTF
TRBV10-3	TRBJ2-7	TRBD2	-	TGTGCCATCAGTGTGGGCGGGGGGAGCTCCTACGAGCAGTACTTC	CAISVGGGSSYEQYF
TRBV30	TRBJ1-2	TRBD1	-	TGTGCCTGGAGTGTCGGGGACAGGAGCTATGGCTACACCTTC	CAWSVGDRSYGYTF
TRBV14	TRBJ2-7	-	-	TGTGCCAGCAGCCTGGCCCCGGGACACAGGTACGAGCAGTACTTC	CASSLAPGHRYEQYF
TRBV9	TRBJ2-1	TRBD2	few	TGTGCCAGCAGCCTCATGGGAGGGAATGAGCAGTTCTTC	CASSLMGGNEQFF
TRBV7-8	TRBJ2-5	TRBD2	-	TGTGCCAGCTGGATAGCGGGTGGGTCCTCCTTTGTGGAGACCCAGTACTTC	CASWIAGGSSFVETQYF
TRBV7-3	TRBJ2-1	TRBD2	once	TGTGCCAGCAGCCGAACCTCTAGCGGCTCCTACAATGAGCAGTTCTTC	CASSRTSSGSYNEQFF
TRBV5-4	TRBJ2-7	TRBD1	-	TGTGCCAGCAGCTTAACGGGACAGGACACCTACGAGCAGTACTTC	CASSLTGQDTYEQYF
TRBV7-8	TRBJ1-6	TRBD1	once	TGTGCCAGCAGCTCCCGGGACAGCCATAATTCACCCCTCCACTTT	CASSSRDSHNSPLHF
TRBV15	TRBJ1-6	-	-	TGTGCCACCAGCAGGTCGTTGGGAGACGAGTCACCCCTCCACTTT	CATSRSLGDESPLHF
TRBV28	TRBJ1-1	-	-	TGTGCCAGCTGGGGATGGGGGGGCCTGAACACTGAAGCTTTCTTT	CASWGWGGLNTEAFF
TRBV7-2	TRBJ2-7	-	-	TGTGCCAGCAGCTTAGCTCAGGACTCTGTCTACGAGCAGTACTTC	CASSLAQDSVYEQYF
TRBV30	TRBJ1-2	-	-	TGTGCCGGAACGGGAGCGGCGGGAGGCTACACCTTC	CAGTGAAGGYTF
TRBV2	TRBJ1-2	-	-	TGTGCCAGCAGTGAACAGCGCTATGGCTACACCTTC	CASSEQRYGYTF
TRBV18	TRBJ1-1	TRBD1	-	TGTGCCAGCTCTAGGGACAGGGCCACTGAAGCTTTCTTT	CASSRDRATEAFF
TRBV9	TRBJ2-3	TRBD2	few	TGTGCCAGCAGCGTAGTACTAGCGGGAGATCGGTATACGCAGTATTTT	CASSVVLAGDRYTQYF
TRBV5-1	TRBJ1-4	-	-	TGCGCCAGCAGCTTGACAGGACACTCAACTAATGAAAAACTGTTTTTT	CASSLTGHSTNEKLFF
TRBV11-3	TRBJ2-1	TRBD1	-	TGTGCCAGCAGCGCCGGGACAGGAGCGTTTGGTGAGCAGTTCTTC	CASSAGTGAFGEQFF
TRBV7-2	TRBJ2-5	TRBD1	-	TGTGCCAGCAGCCAGGACAGGGGTCGGGAGACCCAGTACTTC	CASSQDRGRETQYF
TRBV2	TRBJ2-3	TRBD1	-	TGTGCCAGCAGTGAAAACAGGGGTTGGGGCACAGATACGCAGTATTTT	CASSENRGWGTDTQYF
TRBV7-9	TRBJ2-5	TRBD1	-	TGTGCCAGCAGCTTATATACAGGGGGCGAGGAGACCCAGTACTTC	CASSLYTGGEETQYF
TRBV5-4	TRBJ2-3	-	-	TGTGCCAGCAGCTTTTTGTCCGGGTTCACAGATACGCAGTATTTT	CASSFLSGFTDTQYF
TRBV6-5	TRBJ1-1	TRBD1	-	TGTGCCAGCAGCCCGACAGGGGTGAACACTGAAGCTTTCTTT	CASSPTGVNTEAFF
TRBV13	TRBJ1-5	TRBD1	-	TGTGCCAGCAGCTTAGGCAGGGGGCGCGGTCAGCCCCAGCATTTT	CASSLGRGRGQPQHF
TRBV2	TRBJ2-7	TRBD2	-	TGTGCCAGCAGTGATAGGGCTAGCGGGGACTACGAGCAGTACTTC	CASSDRASGDYEQYF
TRBV4-2	TRBJ2-2	-	-	TGTGCCAGCAGCCAAGGACAGATGAACACCGGGGAGCTGTTTTTT	CASSQGQMNTGELFF
TRBV6-5	TRBJ1-6	-	-	TGTGCCAGCAGTTCGGCCGGGACAAGAATCTCACCCCTCCACTTT	CASSSAGTRISPLHF
TRBV5-5	TRBJ1-5	-	-	TGTGCCAGCAGTCCGCAGGGTTTAGAAGGTCAGCCCCAGCATTTT	CASSPQGLEGQPQHF
TRBV5-1	TRBJ1-2	TRBD1	-	TGCGCCAGCAGCCTCCGGACAGGCGCTCCACCTAACTATGGCTACACCTTC	CASSLRTGAPPNYGYTF
TRBV5-1	TRBJ2-6	-	few	TGCGCCAGCAGCTTGTCAGGATCGATGAGCTCTGGGGCCAACGTCCTGACTTTC	CASSLSGSMSSGANVLTF
TRBV10-3	TRBJ1-3	TRBD1	-	TGTGCCATCAGTGTGGATTCCAGGGGGCGAAACACCATATATTTT	CAISVDSRGRNTIYF
TRBV7-9	TRBJ1-6	TRBD1	-	TGTGCCAGCAGCGAAACAGGGGGCTTTAATTCACCCCTCCACTTT	CASSETGGFNSPLHF
TRBV5-5	TRBJ2-7	TRBD2	-	TGTGCCAGCAGCTTAGGACTAGCGGGAAACTACGAGCAGTACTTC	CASSLGLAGNYEQYF
TRBV6-6	TRBJ2-1	TRBD2	-	TGTGCCAGCAGTGCCCTAGCGGGAGGGGGGTACAATGAGCAGTTCTTC	CASSALAGGGYNEQFF